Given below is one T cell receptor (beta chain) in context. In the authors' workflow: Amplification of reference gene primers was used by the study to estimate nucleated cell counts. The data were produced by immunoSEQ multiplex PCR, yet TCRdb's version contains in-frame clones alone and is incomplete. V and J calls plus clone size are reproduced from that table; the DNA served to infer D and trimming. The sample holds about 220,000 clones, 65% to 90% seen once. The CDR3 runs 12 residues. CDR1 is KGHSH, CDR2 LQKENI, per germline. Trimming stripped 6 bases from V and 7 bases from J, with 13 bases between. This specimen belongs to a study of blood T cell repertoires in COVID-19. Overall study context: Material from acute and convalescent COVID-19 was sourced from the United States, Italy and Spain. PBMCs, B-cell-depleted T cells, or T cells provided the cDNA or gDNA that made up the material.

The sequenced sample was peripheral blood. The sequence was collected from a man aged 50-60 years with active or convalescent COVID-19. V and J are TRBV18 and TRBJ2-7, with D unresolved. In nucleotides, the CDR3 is TGTGCCAGCTCCGAACGCGGCCCGGAGCAGTACTTC. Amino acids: CASSERGPEQYF.